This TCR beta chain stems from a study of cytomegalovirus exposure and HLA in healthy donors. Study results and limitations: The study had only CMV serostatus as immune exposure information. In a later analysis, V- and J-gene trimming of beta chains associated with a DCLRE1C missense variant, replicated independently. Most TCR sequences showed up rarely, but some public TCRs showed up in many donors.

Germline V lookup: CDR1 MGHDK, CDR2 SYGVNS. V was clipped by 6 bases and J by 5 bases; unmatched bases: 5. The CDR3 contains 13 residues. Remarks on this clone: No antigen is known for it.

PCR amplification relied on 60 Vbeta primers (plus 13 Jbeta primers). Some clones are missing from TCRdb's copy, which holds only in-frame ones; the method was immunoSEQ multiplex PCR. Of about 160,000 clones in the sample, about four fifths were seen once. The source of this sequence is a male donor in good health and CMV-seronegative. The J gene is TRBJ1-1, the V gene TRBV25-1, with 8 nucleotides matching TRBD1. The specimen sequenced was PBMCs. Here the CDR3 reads CASRLDRVTEAFF. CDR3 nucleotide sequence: TGTGCCAGCAGGTTGGACAGGGTTACTGAAGCTTTCTTT.